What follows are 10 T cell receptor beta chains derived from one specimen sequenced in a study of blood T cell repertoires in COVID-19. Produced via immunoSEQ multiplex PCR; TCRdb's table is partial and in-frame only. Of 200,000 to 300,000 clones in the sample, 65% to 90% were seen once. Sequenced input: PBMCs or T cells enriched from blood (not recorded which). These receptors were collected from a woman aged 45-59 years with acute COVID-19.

CDR3 bases: TGTGCCAGCAGCCAATCACCGGGACAGGCGAACACCGGGGAGCTGTTTTTT. This gives the protein CASSQSPGQANTGELFF. The chain carries TRBV7-2 and TRBJ2-2; 8 positions agree with TRBD1. With 5 bases clipped from V and 0 bases from J, the junction kept 8 bases outside the gene matches. Per germline, CDR1 SGHTA and CDR2 FQGNSA. The CDR3 spans 17 residues. The whole variable domain, remainder taken from reference TRBV7-2 and TRBJ2-2, is GAGVSQSPSNKVTEKGKDVELRCDPISGHTALYWYRQSLGQGLEFLIYFQGNSAPDKSGLPSDRFSAERTGGSVSTLTIQRTQQEDSAVYLCASSQSPGQANTGELFFGEGSRLTVL.

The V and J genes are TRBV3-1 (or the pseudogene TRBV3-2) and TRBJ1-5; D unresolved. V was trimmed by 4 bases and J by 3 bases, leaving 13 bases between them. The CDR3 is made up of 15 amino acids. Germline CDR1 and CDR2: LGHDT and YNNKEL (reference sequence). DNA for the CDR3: TGTGCCAGCAGCCCCCGTGGGCAGGTCAATCAGCCCCAGCATTTT. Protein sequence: CASSPRGQVNQPQHF.

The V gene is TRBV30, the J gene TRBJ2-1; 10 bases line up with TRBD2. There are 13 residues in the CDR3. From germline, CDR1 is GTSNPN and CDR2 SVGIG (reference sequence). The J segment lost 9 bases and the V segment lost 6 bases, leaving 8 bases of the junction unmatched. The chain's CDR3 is CACSSGRNSEQFF. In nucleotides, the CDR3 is TGTGCCTGCTCTAGCGGGAGAAACTCTGAGCAGTTCTTC.

The CDR3 reads CASSTPRGMNTEAFF. The CDR3 bases are TGTGCCAGTAGTACCCCCAGGGGAATGAACACTGAAGCTTTCTTT. The chain carries TRBV19 and TRBJ1-1, with D possibly TRBD1 on 6 matching bases. The CDR3 extends over 15 amino acids. Germline V lookup: CDR1 LNHDA, CDR2 SQIVND (reference sequence). With 4 bases removed from V and 0 bases from J, the gap between germline ends came to 12 bases.

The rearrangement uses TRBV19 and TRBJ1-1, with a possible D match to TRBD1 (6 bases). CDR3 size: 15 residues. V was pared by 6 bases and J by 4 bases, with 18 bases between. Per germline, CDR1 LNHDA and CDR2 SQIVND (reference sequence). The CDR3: CASRIFGTHSTEAFF. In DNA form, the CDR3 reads TGTGCCAGTAGAATTTTTGGGACACATTCCACTGAAGCTTTCTTT. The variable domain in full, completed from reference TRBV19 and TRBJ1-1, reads DGGITQSPKYLFRKEGQNVTLSCEQNLNHDAMYWYRQDPGQGLRLIYYSQIVNDFQKGDIAEGYSVSREKKESFPLTVTSAQKNPTAFYLCASRIFGTHSTEAFFGQGTRLTVV.

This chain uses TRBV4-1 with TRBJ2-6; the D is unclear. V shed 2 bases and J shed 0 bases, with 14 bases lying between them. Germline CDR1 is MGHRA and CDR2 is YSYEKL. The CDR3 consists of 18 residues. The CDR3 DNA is TGCGCCAGCAGCCAATACTTAGTTGGTAGCTCTGGGGCCAACGTCCTGACTTTC. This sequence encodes CASSQYLVGSSGANVLTF.

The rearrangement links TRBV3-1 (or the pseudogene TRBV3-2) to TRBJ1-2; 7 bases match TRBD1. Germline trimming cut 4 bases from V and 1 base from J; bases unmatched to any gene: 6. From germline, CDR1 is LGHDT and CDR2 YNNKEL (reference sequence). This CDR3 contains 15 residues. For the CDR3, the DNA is TGTGCCAGCAGCCCGTTGGACAGGAATAACTATGGCTACACCTTC. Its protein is CASSPLDRNNYGYTF.

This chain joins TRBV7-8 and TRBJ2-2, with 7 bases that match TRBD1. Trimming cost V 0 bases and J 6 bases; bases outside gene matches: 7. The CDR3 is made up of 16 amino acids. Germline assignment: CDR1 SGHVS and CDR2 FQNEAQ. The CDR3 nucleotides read TGTGCCAGCAGCTTAGCGCCAGGGGGACGGGCCGGGGAGCTGTTTTTT. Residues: CASSLAPGGRAGELFF.

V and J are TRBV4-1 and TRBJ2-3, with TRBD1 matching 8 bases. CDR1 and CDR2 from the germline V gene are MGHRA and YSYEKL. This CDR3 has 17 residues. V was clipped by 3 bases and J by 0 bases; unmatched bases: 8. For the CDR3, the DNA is TGCGCCAGCAGCCAGAGTAATCAGGGGGCCAGCACAGATACGCAGTATTTT. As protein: CASSQSNQGASTDTQYF.

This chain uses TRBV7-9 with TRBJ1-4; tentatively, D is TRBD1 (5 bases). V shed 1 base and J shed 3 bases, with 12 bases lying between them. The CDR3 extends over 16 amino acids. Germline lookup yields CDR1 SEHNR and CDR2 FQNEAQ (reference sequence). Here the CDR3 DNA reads TGTGCCAGCAGCTTAGGCCAGGGAAGGTCTAATGAAAAACTGTTTTTT. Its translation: CASSLGQGRSNEKLFF.